What follows are 25 T cell receptor beta chains derived from one specimen sequenced in a study of breast tumors, draining lymph nodes, adjacent tissues. TCRdb re-analysed the multiplex PCR reads in MiXCR, keeping a single row per CDR3 protein. This sample has about 180,000 distinct CDR3 sequences, with 30% to 35% found just once. Samples came from axillary lymph nodes draining the breast cancer. Sequences were obtained from axillary lymph node tissue. These receptors all come from a female donor with breast cancer. Some clones in this sample may be carry-over from other donors' samples.

This clonotype was recorded at least ten times. The chain has TRBV12-3 or TRBV12-4 and TRBJ2-7; possibly TRBD2 for D (6 bases). Trimming pared 6 bases from V and 4 bases from J, leaving 7 bases between. This CDR3 has 11 amino acids. Here the CDR3 DNA reads TGTGCCAGCAGCGGGAGATACGAGCAGTACTTC. Protein product: CASSGRYEQYF.

The rearrangement joins TRBV5-5 to TRBJ1-1; the D gene is possibly TRBD1 (5 bases). CDR3 length equals 15 residues. CDR1 SGHKS and CDR2 YYEKEE come from the germline V gene (reference sequence). Trimming removed 0 bases at V and 4 bases at J, with 13 bases between. DNA of the CDR3: TGTGCCAGCAGCTTGGAGGGGTATAAAGGCACTGAAGCTTTCTTT. Translation: CASSLEGYKGTEAFF.

This clonotype was found many times. V and J are TRBV2 and TRBJ2-2; D is unclear. V was cut by 7 bases and J by 5 bases, with 11 bases left in between. The CDR3 totals 13 residues. Germline values: CDR1 SNHLY, CDR2 FYNNEI. The CDR3: CASTLVGTGELFF. CDR3 nucleotides: TGTGCCAGCACGTTAGTGGGGACCGGGGAGCTGTTTTTT.

The chain combines TRBV18 with TRBJ2-2; tentative D call: TRBD1 (6 bases). The CDR3 extends over 18 amino acids. CDR1 is KGHSH, CDR2 LQKENI, per germline. The V end lost 1 base, the J end lost 0 bases, and 15 bases lay between the germline ends. CDR3 amino acids: CASSPRGRRASNTGELFF. CDR3 bases: TGTGCCAGCTCACCACGGGGGCGCCGGGCCTCGAACACCGGGGAGCTGTTTTTT.

This clonotype was counted many times. The J gene is TRBJ2-5, the V gene TRBV20-1; the match to TRBD1 covers 9 bases. In germline, CDR1 is DFQATT, CDR2 SNEGSKA (reference sequence). The CDR3 runs to 12 residues. V was pared by 6 bases and J by 5 bases, with 4 bases of the junction left unmatched. DNA of the CDR3: TGCAGTGCAACAGGGGGCTTGGAGACCCAGTACTTC. This encodes CSATGGLETQYF.

This clonotype was seen at least ten times. This sequence joins TRBV12-3 or TRBV12-4 and TRBJ2-7; 10 positions match TRBD2. The V gene end was trimmed by 0 bases and the J gene end by 5 bases; junction bases not matched to a gene: 13. The CDR3 consists of 18 residues. The DNA for the CDR3 is TGTGCCAGCAGTTTAGCGTATTCTAGCGGGAGAATTCCCCACGAGCAGTACTTC. Residues: CASSLAYSSGRIPHEQYF.

The table lists this clonotype with a few counts. The V and J genes are TRBV6-9 and TRBJ2-5, with 7 bases that match TRBD2. Germline-derived CDR1 and CDR2 are MNHGY and SVAAGI. The CDR3 contains 13 residues. Trimming at V came to 4 bases and at J to 4 bases, leaving 3 bases not matched to a gene. For the CDR3, the DNA is TGTGCCAGCAGTTGGGGGACTATAGAGACCCAGTACTTC. This translates into CASSWGTIETQYF.

This clonotype was counted a few times. V and J are TRBV6-1 and TRBJ1-2; D remains ambiguous. V was trimmed by 3 bases and J by 8 bases, leaving 10 bases between them. Germline values: CDR1 MNHNS, CDR2 SASEGT. The CDR3 spans 12 residues. The CDR3: CASSDLGGGYTF. Here the CDR3 DNA reads TGTGCCAGCAGTGATTTGGGCGGAGGCTACACCTTC.

In its sample, this clonotype was seen many times. This chain uses TRBV5-8 with TRBJ1-2; D might be TRBD1 (5 bases). Germline CDR1 and CDR2: SGHTS and YDEGEE. The CDR3 is 14 residues long. V dropped 0 bases and J dropped 2 bases, with 8 bases sitting between them. In DNA, the CDR3 is TGTGCCAGCAGCTTGGAGGGGCGCAACTATGGCTACACCTTC. This gives the protein CASSLEGRNYGYTF.

Many counts were recorded for this clonotype. The chain carries TRBV6-6 and TRBJ1-5; D perhaps matches TRBD1 (5 bases). From germline, CDR1 is MNHNY and CDR2 SVGAGI (reference sequence). CDR3 length equals 14 residues. Deletions cut 2 bases from V and 3 bases from J, with 8 bases between. CDR3 in DNA: TGTGCCAGCAGTTACGACAGCATCAATCAGCCCCAGCATTTT. Amino acid sequence: CASSYDSINQPQHF.

This clonotype was detected a few times. The rearrangement joins TRBV18 to TRBJ2-1; TRBD1 matches at 9 bases. Germline-derived CDR1 and CDR2 are KGHSH and LQKENI. There are 16 residues in the CDR3. The ends lost 3 bases at V and 9 bases at J; junction bases unmatched: 12. The CDR3 nucleotides read TGTGCCAGCTCACCCACGATAGAACAGGGGGCTGGTGAGCAGTTCTTC. Translating it yields CASSPTIEQGAGEQFF.

The chain is built from TRBV10-1 and TRBJ1-1; 8 bases agree with TRBD1. J gave up 1 base and V 3 bases, and 4 bases lay outside the gene matches. CDR1 WNHNN and CDR2 SYGVQD come from the germline V gene (reference sequence). CDR3 length: 15 amino acids. CDR3 coding DNA: TGCGCCAGCAGTGACCCGGGGACAGGGAACACTGAAGCTTTCTTT. This sequence encodes CASSDPGTGNTEAFF.

The J gene is TRBJ2-1, the V gene TRBV18; D call uncertain. CDR3 length: 13 amino acids. Germline V lookup: CDR1 KGHSH, CDR2 LQKENI. Trimming left V 3 bases short and J 6 bases short, with 9 bases between. CDR3 in amino acids: CASSPDGFNEQFF. The DNA for the CDR3 is TGTGCCAGCTCACCCGACGGCTTCAATGAGCAGTTCTTC. Based on the CDR3 plus reference TRBV18 and TRBJ2-1, the full variable domain is NAGVMQNPRHLVRRRGQEARLRCSPMKGHSHVYWYRQLPEEGLKFMVYLQKENIIDESGMPKERFSAEFPKEGPSILRIQQVVRGDSAAYFCASSPDGFNEQFFGPGTRLTVL.

The genes are TRBV10-1 and TRBJ1-2, with no clear D. CDR3 size: 13 residues. From germline, CDR1 is WNHNN and CDR2 SYGVQD (reference sequence). The ends were cut back, 4 bases at V and 6 bases at J, with 12 bases in the middle. The CDR3 bases are TGCGCCAGCAGTGGGGTGTTTCTGGATGGCTACACCTTC. This encodes CASSGVFLDGYTF.

This clonotype was observed many times. The chain uses TRBV20-1 and TRBJ1-6; 7 bases fit TRBD1. This CDR3 is built from 15 residues. CDR1 is DFQATT and CDR2 is SNEGSKA in the germline V gene (reference sequence). The V gene end was trimmed by 3 bases and the J gene end by 9 bases; junction bases not matched to a gene: 11. The CDR3 sequence is CSASGQGVLASPLHF. In nucleotides, the CDR3 is TGCAGTGCTAGTGGTCAGGGGGTGTTAGCTTCACCCCTCCACTTT.

This clonotype appeared many times. CDR3 nucleotide sequence: TGTGCCAGCAGTGAACGGACAGGGGGCGGTGAAAAACTGTTTTTT. Amino acids: CASSERTGGGEKLFF. The chain has TRBV2 and TRBJ1-4; 11 bases match TRBD1. Germline CDR1 and CDR2: SNHLY and FYNNEI. This CDR3 contains 15 residues. Unmatched junction bases numbered 3, after V lost 2 bases and J lost 7 bases.

V is TRBV2 and J is TRBJ2-2, with 12 bases identical to TRBD1. V lost 6 bases to trimming and J lost 7 bases; unmatched junction nucleotides: 9. Germline CDR1 reads SNHLY; CDR2 reads FYNNEI. The CDR3 loop spans 16 amino acids. DNA for the CDR3: TGTGCCAGCAGCCCGGGGACAGGGGGCCTGGACGGGGAGCTGTTTTTT. The encoded protein is CASSPGTGGLDGELFF.

This clonotype was observed many times. The CDR3 loop is CSVDSGGAMTGELFF. The CDR3 DNA follows: TGCAGCGTTGACAGCGGGGGGGCGATGACCGGGGAGCTGTTTTTT. The chain links TRBV29-1 to TRBJ2-2; 10 bases match TRBD2. Trimming cost V 3 bases and J 5 bases; bases outside gene matches: 6. The CDR3 contains 15 residues. CDR1 and CDR2 (germline): SQVTM, ANQGSEA.

This clonotype was observed at least ten times. This chain joins TRBV9 and TRBJ2-1; TRBD2 matches 12 bases. The germline CDR1 and CDR2 sequences are SGDLS and YYNGEE. With V trimmed by 4 bases and J by 5 bases, 7 bases remained unmatched. The CDR3 covers 16 residues. CDR3 residues: CASSSWTSGIDNEQFF. CDR3 bases: TGTGCCAGCAGCTCGTGGACTAGCGGGATCGACAATGAGCAGTTCTTC.

On this clonotype itself: Because it lacks the conserved phenylalanine or tryptophan at the end, this CDR3 is likely a read error. No DNA is shown, since the ends of the CDR3 on it are uncertain; the CDR3 is the one TCRdb lists. This chain uses TRBV29-1 with TRBJ1-4. The CDR3 sequence runs 12 residues, both termini included. CDR1 SQVTM and CDR2 ANQGSEA come from the germline V gene. The CDR3 is CSVEVAGGPSYI.

Comment on this clonotype: Given a much more abundant clone one base away, this may be a read error. No conserved phenylalanine or tryptophan is present at the end of the CDR3, so a read error is the likely explanation. The V call is TRBV5-6, the J call TRBJ2-7; 7 bases are shared with TRBD1. CDR3 length: 14 amino acids. Germline V lookup: CDR1 SGHDT, CDR2 YYEEEE. V lost 4 bases and J lost 1; bases outside the gene matches: 5. CDR3 sequence: CASSIGQVSYEQYL. For the CDR3, the DNA is TGTGCCAGCAGCATAGGACAGGTATCCTACGAGCAGTACCTC.

The V and J genes are TRBV9 and TRBJ2-7; D is perhaps TRBD1 (5 bases). V lost 0 bases to trimming and J lost 6 bases, with 22 bases between them. The CDR3 is made up of 17 amino acids. Germline CDR1 and CDR2: SGDLS and YYNGEE. The CDR3 here is CASSVVLATGLRSEQYF. Written as DNA, the CDR3 is TGTGCCAGCAGCGTAGTTCTGGCAACAGGCCTAAGGTCCGAGCAGTACTTC. Variable domain in full (rest from reference TRBV9 and TRBJ2-7): DSGVTQTPKHLITATGQRVTLRCSPRSGDLSVYWYQQSLDQGLQFLIQYYNGEERAKGNILERFSAQQFPDLHSELNLSSLELGDSALYFCASSVVLATGLRSEQYFGPGTRLTVT.

The chain combines TRBV7-2 with TRBJ2-6, with 11 nucleotides matching TRBD2. CDR1 SGHTA and CDR2 FQGNSA come from the germline V gene. The ends lost 5 bases at V and 5 bases at J; junction bases unmatched: 14. CDR3 length: 19 residues. The CDR3 region is CASSPLWLAGGERANVLTF. The CDR3 DNA sequence: TGTGCCAGCAGCCCCCTCTGGCTAGCGGGGGGTGAAAGGGCCAACGTCCTGACTTTC.

This clonotype has at least ten counts. The chain combines TRBV10-1 with TRBJ2-3; 11 bases agree with TRBD2. Germline V gives CDR1 WNHNN, CDR2 SYGVQD (reference sequence). With V trimmed by 7 bases and J by 9 bases, 12 bases remained unmatched. The CDR3 runs 15 residues. The CDR3 loop reads CASKGTSGGAETQYF. CDR3 coding DNA: TGCGCCAGCAAGGGAACTAGCGGGGGTGCCGAAACGCAGTATTTT.

This clonotype was recorded at least ten times. The V call is TRBV6-6, the J call TRBJ2-7; D tentatively fits TRBD1 or TRBD2 (5 bases each). The length of the CDR3 is 13 residues. Germline V gene lookup returns CDR1 MNHNY and CDR2 SVGAGI (reference sequence). V lost 2 bases, J lost 7 bases, and 12 bases lay in between. The CDR3 loop reads CASSYPRGAEQYF. For the CDR3, the DNA is TGTGCCAGCAGTTACCCAAGAGGGGCTGAGCAGTACTTC.